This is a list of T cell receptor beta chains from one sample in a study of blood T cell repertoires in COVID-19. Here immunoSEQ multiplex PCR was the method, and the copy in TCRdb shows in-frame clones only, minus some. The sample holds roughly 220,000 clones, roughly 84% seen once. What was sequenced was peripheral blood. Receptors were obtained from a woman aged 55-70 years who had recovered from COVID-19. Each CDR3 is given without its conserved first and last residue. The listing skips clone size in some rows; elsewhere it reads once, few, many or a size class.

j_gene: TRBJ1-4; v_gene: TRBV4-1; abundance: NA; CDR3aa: ASSATYGEKLF
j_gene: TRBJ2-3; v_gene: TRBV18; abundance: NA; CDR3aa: ASSLGQGGTDTQY
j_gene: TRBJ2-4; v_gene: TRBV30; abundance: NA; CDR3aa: AQEGEGENIQY
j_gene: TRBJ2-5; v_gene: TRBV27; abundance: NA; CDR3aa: ASSPFTGAEKETQY
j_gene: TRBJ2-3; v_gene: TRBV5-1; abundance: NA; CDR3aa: ASSLETGVRGTDTQY
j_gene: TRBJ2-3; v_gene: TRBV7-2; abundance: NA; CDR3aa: ASSLALGSAGYTDTQY
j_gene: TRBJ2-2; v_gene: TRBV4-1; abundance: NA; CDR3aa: ASRFNSDAGELF
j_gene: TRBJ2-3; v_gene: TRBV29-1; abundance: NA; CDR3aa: SVVFWSSGGVDTQY
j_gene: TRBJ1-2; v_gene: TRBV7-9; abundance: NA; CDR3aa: ASSFAGVTGGYT
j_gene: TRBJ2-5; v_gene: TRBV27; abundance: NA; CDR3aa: ASSLSVDRGETQY
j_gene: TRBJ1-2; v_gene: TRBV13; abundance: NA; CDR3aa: ASSLEASGSAGYT
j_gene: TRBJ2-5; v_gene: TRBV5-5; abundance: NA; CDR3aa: ASSLGGTIGAQY
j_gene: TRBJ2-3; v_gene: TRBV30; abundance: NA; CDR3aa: AWNRGGADTQY
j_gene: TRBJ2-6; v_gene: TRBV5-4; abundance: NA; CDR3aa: ASSLGQRANVLT
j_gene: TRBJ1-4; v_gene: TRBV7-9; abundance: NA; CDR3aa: ASSLVGATNEKLF
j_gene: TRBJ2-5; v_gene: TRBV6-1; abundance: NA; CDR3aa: ASSGGEETQY
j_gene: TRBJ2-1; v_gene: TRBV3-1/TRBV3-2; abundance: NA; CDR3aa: ASSSSDRENNEQF
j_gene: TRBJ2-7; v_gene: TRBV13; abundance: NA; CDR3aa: ASSLRGLLEQY
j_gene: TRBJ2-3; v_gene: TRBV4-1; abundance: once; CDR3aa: ASSLRDNRGATDTQY
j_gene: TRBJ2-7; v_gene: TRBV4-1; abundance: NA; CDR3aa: ASSQIRDSSEQY
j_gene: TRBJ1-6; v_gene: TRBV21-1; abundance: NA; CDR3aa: ASSNGNSPLH
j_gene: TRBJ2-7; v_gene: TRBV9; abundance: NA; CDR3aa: ASSVGQDIYEQY
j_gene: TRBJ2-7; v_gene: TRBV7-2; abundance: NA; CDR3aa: ASSHANYEQY
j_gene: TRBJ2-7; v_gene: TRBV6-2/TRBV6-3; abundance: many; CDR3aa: ASSPGQGGDRTVEQY
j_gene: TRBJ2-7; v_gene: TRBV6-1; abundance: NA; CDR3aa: ASSGPGLVSPYEQY
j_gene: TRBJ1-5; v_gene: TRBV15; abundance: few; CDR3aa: ATSRPGTLHQPQH
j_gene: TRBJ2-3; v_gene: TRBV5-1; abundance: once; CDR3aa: ASSLDRLGAGGTDTQY
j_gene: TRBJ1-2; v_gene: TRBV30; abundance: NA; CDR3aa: AWSALGQGNYGYT
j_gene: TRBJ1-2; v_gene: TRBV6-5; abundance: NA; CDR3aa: ASSRDRGGGYT
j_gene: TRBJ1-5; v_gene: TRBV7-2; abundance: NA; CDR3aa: ASSLGAGLPNQPQH
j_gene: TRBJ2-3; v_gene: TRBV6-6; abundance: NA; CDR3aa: ASIGWRLETDTQY
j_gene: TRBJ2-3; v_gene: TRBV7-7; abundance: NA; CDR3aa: ASSLIASGGAFGGTDTQY